This T cell receptor beta chain was obtained from a study of beta chain features in type 1 diabetes (dated by TCRdb to between 2018 and 2020). Regarding the complete study: Mean age, gender distribution, total cell number and subset yield were not different between patients and healthy donors. A total of roughly 98,000,000 sorted cells were examined across all samples, and a strong correlation was observed between cell number per subset and RNA yield. The study compared TCRB repertoires of sorted circulating CD4+ T cell subsets between recently diagnosed type 1 diabetes patients and matched healthy donors. Naive and central memory subsets were obtained from all 30 or so donors, but regulatory and stem cell-like memory subsets were isolated from only 8 patients and roughly 8 healthy donors. Overall study results and their limits: Sequencing cDNA rather than genomic DNA could over-represent highly expressing activated cells, although activation and CD3 levels did not differ between groups. HLA sub-analyses involved small numbers of individuals, so any influence of HLA type on TCRB rearrangement remained unresolved. Patients with type 1 diabetes made fewer insertions and deleted more nucleotides at VDJ recombination sites, implying thymic rearrangement abnormalities. Type 1 diabetes patients showed a moderate but significant shortening of TCRB CDR3 length in all four CD4+ subsets. Naive, central memory and regulatory TCRB repertoires appeared to be more alike among patients than among healthy donors. PCR may preferentially amplify shorter templates, but because patient and control samples were amplified and corrected together, any resulting skew would affect both groups equally.

All of the isolated RNA was reverse transcribed with the High Capacity cDNA Reverse Transcription Kit, so expressed TCRB transcripts were sequenced. Naive, central memory and regulatory T cell samples underwent deep immunoSEQ sequencing, averaging around 4 million total reads per sample. Sorted cells were lysed in RLT buffer, and RNA was extracted using DNase-treated RNeasy Micro or Mini kits according to cell number. To prevent cross-contamination, each cell subset was processed individually, whereas patient and healthy donor samples were processed jointly. The immunoSEQ multiplex PCR was used to amplify TCRB sequences from cDNA, yielding 87-bp fragments that span the CDR3 region. Sequencing of the amplicons was done on the Illumina HiSeq platform. The original pipeline was this. Synthetic template baselines were used to correct PCR bias computationally, reads within Hamming distance 2 were collapsed together, and singletons that could not be merged were discarded. Reads were aligned against IMGT so that V, D and J genes, CDR3 length and insertions or deletions at six rearrangement sites could be assigned. Clonotype counts were normalized to sorted cell number within each subset before computing true diversity and Gini coefficients with the tcR R package. The overlap coefficient, calculated on TCRB nucleotide sequences, was used to quantify repertoire sharing. TCRdb retrieved this table from immuneACCESS and kept in-frame rearrangements only. Not all clones are present; in checked studies, unresolved V genes account for under half, and no reason is known for the remainder. The DNA gave D and trimming, while V, J and clone size come from that table. The sample contains about 390,000 clones, around 10% of them found a single time. The ten largest clones add up to about 0.6% of the sample.

This clone was counted only a few times. The antigen it binds to is not known. Base qualities were left out, and no much larger clone turns up one base away. A single peripheral blood draw of approximately 110 mL on average was collected from each donor into heparinised tubes. A BD FACSAria II and a panel including CD45RO, CCR7, CD25, CD127, CD95 and CD27 were used to sort naive, central memory, regulatory and stem cell-like memory CD4+ T cells. Every sorted population had a purity above 95%. Right away, PBMCs were isolated by Lymphoprep density gradient centrifugation and were stained directly, with no culture step. So that batch effects would be minimized, each experiment stained and sorted samples in pairs, pairing one healthy donor with one patient. A distance of 17 bases separates the germline ends of V and J, which lose 5 bases and 5 bases respectively. The CDR3 runs 14 amino acids, cysteine and phenylalanine included. The read is trimmed to its CDR3 DNA, 42 bases read in frame from base 1. CDR1 SGHDT and CDR2 YYEEEE are derived from the germline V gene.

Sequencing input: central memory CD4+ T cells from blood. The receptor was isolated from a man younger than 45 with type 1 diabetes. Recombination connected TRBV5-6 to TRBJ2-7; 6 matching bases give a weak D call of TRBD1. The DNA sequence is TGTGCCAGCAGTTCGACGACAGGATCCCACGAGCAGTACTTC. Its coded protein is CASSSTTGSHEQYF.